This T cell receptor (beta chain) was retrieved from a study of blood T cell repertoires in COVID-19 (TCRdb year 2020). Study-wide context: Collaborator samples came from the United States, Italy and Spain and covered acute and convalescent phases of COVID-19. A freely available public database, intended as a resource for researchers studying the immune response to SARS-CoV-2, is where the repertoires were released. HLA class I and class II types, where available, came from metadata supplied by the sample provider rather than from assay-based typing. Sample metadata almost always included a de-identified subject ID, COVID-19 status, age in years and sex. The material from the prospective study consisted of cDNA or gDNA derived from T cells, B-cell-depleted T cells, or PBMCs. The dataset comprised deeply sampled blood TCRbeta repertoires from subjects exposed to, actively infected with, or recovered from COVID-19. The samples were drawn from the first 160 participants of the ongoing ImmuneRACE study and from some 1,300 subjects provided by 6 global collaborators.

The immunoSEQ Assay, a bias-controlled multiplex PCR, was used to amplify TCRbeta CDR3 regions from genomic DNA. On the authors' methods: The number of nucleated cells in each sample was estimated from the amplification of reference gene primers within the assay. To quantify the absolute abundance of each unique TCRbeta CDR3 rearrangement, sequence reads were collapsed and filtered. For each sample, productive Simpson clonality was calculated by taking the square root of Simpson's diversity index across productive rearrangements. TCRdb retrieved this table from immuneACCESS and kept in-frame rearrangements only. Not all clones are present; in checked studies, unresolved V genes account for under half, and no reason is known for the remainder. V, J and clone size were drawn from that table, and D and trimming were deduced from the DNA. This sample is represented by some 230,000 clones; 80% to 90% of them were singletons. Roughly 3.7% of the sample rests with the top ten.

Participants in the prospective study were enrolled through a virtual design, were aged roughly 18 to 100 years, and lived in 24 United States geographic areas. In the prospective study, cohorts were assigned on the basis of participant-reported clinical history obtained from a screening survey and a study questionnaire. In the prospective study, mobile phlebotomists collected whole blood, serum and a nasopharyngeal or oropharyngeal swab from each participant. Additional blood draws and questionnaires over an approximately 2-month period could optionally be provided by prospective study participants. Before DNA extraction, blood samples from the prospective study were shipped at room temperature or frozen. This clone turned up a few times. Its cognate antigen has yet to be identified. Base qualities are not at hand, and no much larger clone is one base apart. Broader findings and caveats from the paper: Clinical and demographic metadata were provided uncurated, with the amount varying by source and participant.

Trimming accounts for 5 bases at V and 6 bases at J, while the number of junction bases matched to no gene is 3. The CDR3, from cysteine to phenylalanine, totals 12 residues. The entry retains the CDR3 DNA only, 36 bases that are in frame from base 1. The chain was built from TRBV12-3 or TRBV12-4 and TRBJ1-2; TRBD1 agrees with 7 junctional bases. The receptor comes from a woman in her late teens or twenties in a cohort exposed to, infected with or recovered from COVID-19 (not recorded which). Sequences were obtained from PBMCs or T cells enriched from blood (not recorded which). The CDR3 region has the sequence CASSEQGNGYTF. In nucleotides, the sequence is TGTGCCAGCAGTGAACAGGGGAATGGCTACACCTTC.